These 15 T cell receptor beta chains originate from one sample sequenced in a study of shared clonotypes between healthy human individuals. Assay: immunoSEQ multiplex PCR; the TCRdb copy retains only in-frame clones and omits some. The table records roughly 2.5 million clones, about 92% of them present only once. Sequencing was done on a sample of naive CD4+ T cells sorted from blood. Subset defined: CD45RA+ positively selected. These receptors were taken from a man aged 18 to 29 in good health.

V gene TRBV9 combines with J gene TRBJ1-1; D is perhaps TRBD1 (5 bases). Germline V lookup: CDR1 SGDLS, CDR2 YYNGEE. Trimming removed 4 bases at V and 5 bases at J, with 18 bases between. The CDR3 runs to 15 residues. CDR3 in amino acids: CASSSGGGLDTEAFF. The CDR3 DNA reads TGTGCCAGCAGCTCGGGCGGGGGATTGGATACTGAAGCTTTCTTT.

As for this clone: An end of the junction differs from the germline gene, which may be a read error. The rearrangement links TRBV6-5 to TRBJ2-3; unclear D gene. The CDR3 contains 11 residues. Germline V gene lookup returns CDR1 MNHEY and CDR2 SVGAGI. CDR3 loop: CACRSTDTQYF. In DNA form, the CDR3 reads TGTGCCTGCAGAAGCACAGATACGCAGTATTTT.

The rearrangement links TRBV30 to TRBJ2-6; no clear D gene. CDR3 length: 15 amino acids. V dropped 1 base and J dropped 0 bases, with 7 bases sitting between them. Per the germline V gene, CDR1 is GTSNPN and CDR2 is SVGIG (reference sequence). This chain's CDR3 is CAWSAGHSGANVLTF. The CDR3 DNA reads as TGTGCCTGGAGTGCGGGCCACTCTGGGGCCAACGTCCTGACTTTC.

The chain couples TRBV21-1 to TRBJ2-3; the table names TRBD2, a call not compared with the DNA. TRBV21-1 is a pseudogene locus. The CDR3 contains 17 residues. CDR3 residues: CASSKDLKREGPNTQYF. DNA of the CDR3: TGTGCCAGCAGCAAGGACCTCAAGCGGGAGGGCCCGAATACGCAGTATTTT.

The genes are TRBV28 and TRBJ1-2; D gene uncertain. This CDR3 is built from 15 residues. V was trimmed by 4 bases and J by 4 bases, leaving 16 bases between them. Germline V lookup: CDR1 MDHEN, CDR2 SYDVKM. Written as DNA, the CDR3 is TGTGCCAGCAGTTCTCCACCCAGGCCGTCCTATGGCTACACCTTC. This encodes CASSSPPRPSYGYTF.

The chain links TRBV29-1 to TRBJ2-3, with no clear D. Germline CDR1 SQVTM, CDR2 ANQGSEA. Trimming shortened V by 1 base and J by 0 bases, and 11 bases separated the two germline ends. The CDR3 has 15 amino acids. Here the CDR3 DNA reads TGCAGCGTTGAAGCGGAGATGCTAAGCACAGATACGCAGTATTTT. Its protein product is CSVEAEMLSTDTQYF.

The rearrangement links TRBV30 to TRBJ1-3; D gene uncertain. The V and J ends lost 0 bases and 0 bases respectively, with 12 bases between them. This CDR3 is 16 amino acids long. Germline CDR1 GTSNPN, CDR2 SVGIG (reference sequence). CDR3: CAWSVKFAASGNTIYF. The CDR3 DNA follows: TGTGCCTGGAGTGTAAAATTCGCAGCCTCTGGAAACACCATATATTTT.

The gene calls are TRBV10-3 and TRBJ2-7; 15 nucleotides line up with TRBD2. Losses at the gene ends were 10 bases for V and 4 bases for J; bases not matched to a gene: 5. The CDR3 has 14 amino acids. Germline V gene lookup returns CDR1 ENHRY and CDR2 SYGVKD. The CDR3 bases are TGTGCCACTTATGGGACTAGCGGGAGGTACGAGCAGTACTTC. Protein: CATYGTSGRYEQYF.

This clone was detected once. The chain has TRBV7-9 and TRBJ1-2; 9 bases align to TRBD1. There are 15 residues in the CDR3. Germline trimming cut 4 bases from V and 3 bases from J; bases unmatched to any gene: 6. CDR1 SEHNR and CDR2 FQNEAQ come from the germline V gene (reference sequence). Here the CDR3 DNA reads TGTGCCAGCAGCTCCCGGACAGGGGTCGACTATGGCTACACCTTC. It specifies CASSSRTGVDYGYTF.

The chain employs TRBV7-2 and TRBJ2-7; 9 bases are a match to TRBD1. The CDR3 runs 13 residues. The V and J ends lost 7 bases and 7 bases, in that order; junction bases with no gene match: 8. The germline V gene has CDR1 SGHTA and CDR2 FQGNSA. CDR3 sequence reads: CASTQKTGGEQYF. The CDR3 bases are TGTGCCAGCACCCAAAAGACAGGGGGTGAGCAGTACTTC.

The chain is built from TRBV6-5 and TRBJ1-1, with D unclear. There are 15 residues in the CDR3. V lost 2 bases to trimming and J lost 1 base, with 11 bases between them. Germline-derived CDR1 and CDR2 are MNHEY and SVGAGI. The CDR3 DNA is TGTGCCAGCAGTTACAGGCGGGGAAAGAACACTGAAGCTTTCTTT. It encodes CASSYRRGKNTEAFF.

This clone is a singleton in its sample. V and J are TRBV5-1 and TRBJ2-1, with 7 bases identical to TRBD1. The CDR3 has 16 residues. J gave up 9 bases and V 2 bases, and 14 bases lay outside the gene matches. Germline V gives CDR1 SGHRS, CDR2 YFSETQ. The CDR3 loop reads CASSFPTGQGWGEQFF. CDR3 coding DNA: TGCGCCAGCAGCTTCCCGACAGGGCAGGGGTGGGGTGAGCAGTTCTTC.

The rearrangement uses TRBV9 and TRBJ2-2; 11 bases are a match to TRBD2. This CDR3 spans 15 amino acids. Germline values: CDR1 SGDLS, CDR2 YYNGEE. V dropped 6 bases and J dropped 1; count of bases not matched to a gene: 2. CDR3 bases: TGTGCCAGCACCGGGACTAGCGGGAACACCGGGGAGCTGTTTTTT. Protein product: CASTGTSGNTGELFF.

The chain couples TRBV6-5 to TRBJ2-5; the match to TRBD2 covers 7 bases. In germline, CDR1 is MNHEY, CDR2 SVGAGI. V was clipped by 8 bases and J by 2 bases; unmatched bases: 8. CDR3 length equals 14 residues. The CDR3 loop reads CASRAPGGQETQYF. For the CDR3, the DNA is TGTGCCAGCCGCGCACCCGGGGGGCAAGAGACCCAGTACTTC.

The rearrangement uses TRBV15 and TRBJ1-3, with a possible D match to TRBD1 (5 bases). The V end was cut by 8 bases, the J end by 4 bases, with 12 bases between. The length of the CDR3 is 13 residues. Germline loops: CDR1 LNHNV, CDR2 YYDKDF (reference sequence). CDR3 loop: CATSGERGNTIYF. As DNA, the CDR3 is TGTGCCACCTCGGGGGAGAGGGGAAACACCATATATTTT.